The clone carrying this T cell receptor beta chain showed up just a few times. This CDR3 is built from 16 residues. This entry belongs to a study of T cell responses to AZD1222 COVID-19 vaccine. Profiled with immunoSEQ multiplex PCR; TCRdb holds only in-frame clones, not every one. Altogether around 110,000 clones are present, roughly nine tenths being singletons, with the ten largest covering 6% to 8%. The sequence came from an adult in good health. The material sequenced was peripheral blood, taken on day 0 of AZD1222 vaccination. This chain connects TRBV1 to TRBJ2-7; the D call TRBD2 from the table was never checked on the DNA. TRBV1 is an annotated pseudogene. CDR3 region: CTSSQDVTGGPSEQYF. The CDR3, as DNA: TGCACCAGCAGCCAAGATGTTACGGGAGGGCCCAGCGAGCAGTACTTC.